Below, 9 T cell receptor beta chains from the same sample are listed, as sequenced in a study of CD8 T cells in Susac syndrome. Random-hexamer reverse transcription was applied to roughly 0.45 to 1 ug RNA. TCRdb processed the immunoSEQ multiplex PCR reads anew with MiXCR; each CDR3 protein has one entry. This sample has 170,000 or so distinct CDR3 sequences, with roughly 92% found just once. The sample taken for sequencing was CD4+ T cells from PBMCs. Source of these receptors: a human donor with multiple sclerosis.

V gene TRBV5-1 combines with J gene TRBJ2-7; a weak D match, TRBD1 (5 bases). Germline V gene data show CDR1 as SGHRS and CDR2 as YFSETQ. The CDR3 spans 13 residues. The V gene lost 0 bases and the J gene lost 4 bases, with 8 bases spanning the gap. CDR3 bases: TGCGCCAGCAGCTTGGATGACAGATACGAGCAGTACTTC. This translates into CASSLDDRYEQYF.

The chain joins TRBV10-3 to TRBJ2-7, with a weak D call TRBD2 (5 bases). This CDR3 has 12 residues. CDR1 ENHRY and CDR2 SYGVKD come from the germline V gene. V was shortened by 11 bases and J by 6 bases, with 17 bases between the two germline ends. This CDR3 is CASAVAIGEQYF. The CDR3 region has the DNA TGTGCCTCTGCAGTAGCGATAGGCGAGCAGTACTTC.

The chain links TRBV18 to TRBJ1-2; D is uncertain. The CDR3 runs to 15 residues. V lost 3 bases and J 5 bases, leaving 16 bases between the germline ends. Germline V gives CDR1 KGHSH, CDR2 LQKENI. CDR3 nucleotide sequence: TGTGCCAGCTCACCCGATAGGACGGTGGGGTATGGCTACACCTTC. This encodes CASSPDRTVGYGYTF.

The chain is built from TRBV7-2 and TRBJ1-1; D is unresolved. The germline V gene has CDR1 SGHTA and CDR2 FQGNSA. This CDR3 has 12 amino acids. Trimming cost V 1 base and J 7 bases, with 7 bases left between them. The CDR3 loop is CASSLGWSEAFF. The CDR3, as DNA: TGTGCCAGCAGCTTAGGATGGAGTGAAGCTTTCTTT.

The CDR3 region is CASSFALAGVGGTDTQYF. The CDR3 nucleotides are TGCGCCAGCAGCTTCGCCCTAGCGGGAGTAGGTGGCACAGATACGCAGTATTTT. The chain couples TRBV5-1 to TRBJ2-3, with TRBD2 matching 10 bases. Trimming cost V 2 bases and J 1 base; bases outside gene matches: 10. CDR1 is SGHRS and CDR2 is YFSETQ in the germline V gene. CDR3 length: 18 residues.

The chain is built from TRBV12-3 or TRBV12-4 and TRBJ1-5; TRBD1 agrees at 7 bases. This CDR3 spans 14 amino acids. V lost 9 bases and J lost 2; bases outside the gene matches: 7. CDR3 bases: TGTGCCAGTAGTACTGGACAGGGCAATCAGCCCCAGCATTTT. Encoded protein: CASSTGQGNQPQHF.

This chain's CDR3 is CASSYGTGVNSPLHF. Here the CDR3 DNA reads TGTGCCAGCAGTTACGGGACAGGCGTTAATTCACCCCTCCACTTT. This chain links TRBV6-5 with TRBJ1-6; 8 bases line up with TRBD1. Germline assignment: CDR1 MNHEY and CDR2 SVGAGI. The V segment lost 2 bases and the J segment 6 bases; nucleotides outside the gene matches: 3. CDR3 length equals 15 residues.

The rearrangement joins TRBV3-1 to TRBJ2-6; the D is unclear. The CDR3 is 14 amino acids. Germline V gene data show CDR1 as LGHDT and CDR2 as YNNKEL (reference sequence). Trimming shortened V by 2 bases and J by 3 bases, and 5 bases separated the two germline ends. In DNA form, the CDR3 reads TGTGCCAGCAGCCAACTCGGTGGGGCCAACGTCCTGACTTTC. Its protein product is CASSQLGGANVLTF.

As DNA, the CDR3 is TGCAGTGCTAGGGACTCGTTAACGGATACGCAGTATTTT. It yields the protein CSARDSLTDTQYF. The V gene is TRBV20-1, the J gene TRBJ2-3; tentative D call: TRBD2 (5 bases). CDR1 is DFQATT, CDR2 SNEGSKA, per germline (reference sequence). V gave up 3 bases and J gave up 6 bases, with 13 bases separating them. The CDR3 is 13 amino acids.